This T cell receptor beta chain was sequenced in a study of T-cell reconstitution after alpha-beta-depleted transplantation in children. Library preparation (for TCRbeta) was performed with unique molecular identifiers. Using its own MiXCR run on the PCR reads, TCRdb lists one record per CDR3 protein. The sample lists more than 250,000 distinct CDR3 sequences, 9.9% occurring once. The table lists this clonotype with a few counts. V shed 5 bases and J shed 10 bases, with 12 bases lying between them. The V gene's germline CDR1 is MRHNA and CDR2 SNTAGT. This CDR3 has 13 residues. The chain combines TRBV6-4 with TRBJ1-6, with D possibly being TRBD1 (5 bases). The clonotype comes from a human donor who donated a stem cell graft to a child with SCID. Sequences were derived from PBMCs from the stem cell graft donor, sampled from the stem cell graft. The CDR3 reads CASSQDEGSPLHF. The DNA for the CDR3 is TGTGCCAGCAGTCAGGATGAGGGGTCACCCCTCCACTTT.